This T cell receptor beta chain was retrieved from a study of siplizumab effects on memory and regulatory T cells. Overall study findings and caveats: Contribution to the alloresponse seemed major for naive T cells, which also seemed more diverse than memory cells.

Sequenced by immunoSEQ multiplex PCR; TCRdb stores in-frame clones only, minus some. The profile shows about 100,000 clones, around 90% of them singletons. Of note for this clone: Its antigen is unidentified.

In germline, CDR1 is SGHRS, CDR2 YFSETQ. CDR3 length: 14 residues. Trimming removed 7 bases at V and 6 bases at J, with 18 bases between. The sample was CD4+ T cells sorted from blood. The chain employs TRBV5-1 and TRBJ2-3; D may correspond to TRBD1 or TRBD2 (5 bases each). The source is a human donor in good health. Some clones in this sample may be carry-over from other donors' samples. The CDR3 sequence: CASLSVGPPDTQYF. The CDR3 DNA reads as TGCGCCAGCCTTAGCGTGGGGCCGCCGGATACGCAGTATTTT.